The entry below gives a single T cell receptor (beta chain) sequence along with its context. What it binds is unknown. The study ran its PCR with 60 Vbeta and 13 Jbeta primers. Repertoires were generated with immunoSEQ multiplex PCR, while TCRdb's copy carries only in-frame clones and drops some. This table holds about 150,000 clones, about three quarters found once. The sample originates from a study of cytomegalovirus exposure and HLA in healthy donors. Looking at the study overall: In a previous analysis, some 110 million unique TCR beta sequences were found from about 190 million T cells. Study-level results: A few chains tied to CMV proved CMV antigen-specific in vitro. TCR beta V- and J-gene trimming was later associated with a missense DCLRE1C variant.

CDR1 SGHKS and CDR2 YYEKEE come from the germline V gene (reference sequence). This CDR3 contains 16 residues. V was pared by 4 bases and J by 5 bases, with 11 bases of the junction left unmatched. The sample was PBMCs. This chain links TRBV5-5 with TRBJ1-4; 7 positions agree with TRBD1. This clonotype was sampled from a woman in her 40s in good health and CMV-seronegative. In DNA, the CDR3 is TGTGCCAGCAGCCCCGTGACAGGGACGGGAAATGAAAAACTGTTTTTT. Protein product: CASSPVTGTGNEKLFF.